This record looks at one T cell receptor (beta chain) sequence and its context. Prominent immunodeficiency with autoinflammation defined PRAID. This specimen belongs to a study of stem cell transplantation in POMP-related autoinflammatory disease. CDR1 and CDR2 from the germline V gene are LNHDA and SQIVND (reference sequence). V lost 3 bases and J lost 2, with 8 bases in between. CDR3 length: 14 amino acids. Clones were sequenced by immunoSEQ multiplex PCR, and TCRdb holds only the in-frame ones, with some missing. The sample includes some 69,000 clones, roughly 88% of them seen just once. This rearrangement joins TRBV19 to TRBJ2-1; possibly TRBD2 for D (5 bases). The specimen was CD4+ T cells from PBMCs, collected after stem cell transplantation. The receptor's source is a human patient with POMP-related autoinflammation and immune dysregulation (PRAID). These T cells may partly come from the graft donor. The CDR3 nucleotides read TGTGCCAGTAGTATCGGGGTCCCCTACAATGAGCAGTTCTTC. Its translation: CASSIGVPYNEQFF. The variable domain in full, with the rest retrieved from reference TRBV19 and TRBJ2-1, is DGGITQSPKYLFRKEGQNVTLSCEQNLNHDAMYWYRQDPGQGLRLIYYSQIVNDFQKGDIAEGYSVSREKKESFPLTVTSAQKNPTAFYLCASSIGVPYNEQFFGPGTRLTVL.